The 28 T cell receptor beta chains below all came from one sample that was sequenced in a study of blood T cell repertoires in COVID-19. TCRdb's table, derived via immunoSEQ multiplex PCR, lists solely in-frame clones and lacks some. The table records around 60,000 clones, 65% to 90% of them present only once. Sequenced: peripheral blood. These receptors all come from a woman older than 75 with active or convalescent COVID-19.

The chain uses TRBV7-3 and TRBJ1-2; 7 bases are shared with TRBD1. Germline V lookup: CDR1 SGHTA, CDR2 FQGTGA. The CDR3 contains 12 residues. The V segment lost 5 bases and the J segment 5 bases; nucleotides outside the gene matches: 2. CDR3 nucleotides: TGTGCCAGCAGCGCGACAGGGTATGGCTACACCTTC. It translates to CASSATGYGYTF.

The chain's CDR3 is CASSPARRGINTEAFF. DNA of the CDR3: TGTGCCAGCAGCCCCGCAAGGCGGGGGATTAACACTGAAGCTTTCTTT. The V call is TRBV7-3, the J call TRBJ1-1, with D perhaps TRBD1 (5 bases). CDR1 SGHTA and CDR2 FQGTGA come from the germline V gene. The CDR3 length is 16 residues. V gave up 5 bases and J gave up 2 bases, with 18 bases separating them.

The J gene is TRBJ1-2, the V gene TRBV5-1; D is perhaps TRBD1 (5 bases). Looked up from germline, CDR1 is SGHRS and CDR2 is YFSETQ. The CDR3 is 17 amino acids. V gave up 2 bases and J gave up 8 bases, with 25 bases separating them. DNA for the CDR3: TGCGCCAGCAGCTTAGGAGGGACCGAGGGGATTTCGGGCGGCTACACCTTC. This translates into CASSLGGTEGISGGYTF.

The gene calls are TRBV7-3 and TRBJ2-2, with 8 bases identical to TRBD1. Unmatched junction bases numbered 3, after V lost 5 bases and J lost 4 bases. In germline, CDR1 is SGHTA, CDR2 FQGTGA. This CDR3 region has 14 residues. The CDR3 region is CASSPGGSTGELFF. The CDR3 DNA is TGTGCCAGCAGCCCAGGGGGCAGCACCGGGGAGCTGTTTTTT.

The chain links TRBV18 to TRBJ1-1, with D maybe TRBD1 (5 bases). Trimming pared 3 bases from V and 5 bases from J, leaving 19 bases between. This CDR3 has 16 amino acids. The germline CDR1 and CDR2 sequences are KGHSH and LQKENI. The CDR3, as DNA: TGTGCCAGCTCACCGCTTGCAGGGAAAGGTAAAACTGAAGCTTTCTTT. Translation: CASSPLAGKGKTEAFF.

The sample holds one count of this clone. The CDR3 protein is CAISEQVQETQYF. DNA for the CDR3: TGTGCCATCAGTGAGCAGGTCCAAGAGACCCAGTACTTC. The rearrangement joins TRBV10-3 to TRBJ2-5, with unresolved D. The germline CDR1 and CDR2 sequences are ENHRY and SYGVKD. Trimming shortened V by 2 bases and J by 1 base, and 5 bases separated the two germline ends. This CDR3 has 13 residues.

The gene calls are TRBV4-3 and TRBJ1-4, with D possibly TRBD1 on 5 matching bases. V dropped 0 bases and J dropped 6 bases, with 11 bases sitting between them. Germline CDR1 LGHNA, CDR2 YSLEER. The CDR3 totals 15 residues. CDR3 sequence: CASSQDGQGYEKLFF. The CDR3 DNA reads TGCGCCAGCAGCCAAGATGGGCAGGGCTATGAAAAACTGTTTTTT.

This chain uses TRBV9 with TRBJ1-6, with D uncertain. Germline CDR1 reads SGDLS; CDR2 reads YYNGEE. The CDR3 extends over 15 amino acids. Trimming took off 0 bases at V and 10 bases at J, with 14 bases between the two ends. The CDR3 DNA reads TGTGCCAGCAGCGTAGAAGGCCTCCCCGGGTCACCCCTCCACTTT. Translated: CASSVEGLPGSPLHF.

CDR3 amino acids: CATSRDGVVVQPQHF. The DNA of the CDR3 is TGTGCCACCAGCAGAGACGGGGTTGTGGTACAGCCCCAGCATTTT. The V and J genes are TRBV15 and TRBJ1-5; D is unclear. Germline assignment: CDR1 LNHNV and CDR2 YYDKDF (reference sequence). The CDR3 runs to 15 residues. V dropped 0 bases and J dropped 7 bases, with 13 bases sitting between them.

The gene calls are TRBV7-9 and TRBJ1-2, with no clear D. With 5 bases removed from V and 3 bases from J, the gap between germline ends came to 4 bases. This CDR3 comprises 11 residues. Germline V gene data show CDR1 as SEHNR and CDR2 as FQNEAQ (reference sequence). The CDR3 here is CASSPDYGYTF. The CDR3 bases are TGTGCCAGCAGCCCAGACTATGGCTACACCTTC.

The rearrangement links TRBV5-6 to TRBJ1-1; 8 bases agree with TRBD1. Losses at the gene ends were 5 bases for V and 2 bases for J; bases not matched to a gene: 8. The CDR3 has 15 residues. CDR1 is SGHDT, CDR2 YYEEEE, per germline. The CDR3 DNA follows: TGTGCCAGCAGTGCCTTCGGGACAGGTAACACTGAAGCTTTCTTT. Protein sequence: CASSAFGTGNTEAFF. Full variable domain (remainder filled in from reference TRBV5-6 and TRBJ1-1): DAGVTQSPTHLIKTRGQQVTLRCSPKSGHDTVSWYQQALGQGPQFIFQYYEEEERQRGNFPDRFSGHQFPNYSSELNVNALLLGDSALYLCASSAFGTGNTEAFFGQGTRLTVV.

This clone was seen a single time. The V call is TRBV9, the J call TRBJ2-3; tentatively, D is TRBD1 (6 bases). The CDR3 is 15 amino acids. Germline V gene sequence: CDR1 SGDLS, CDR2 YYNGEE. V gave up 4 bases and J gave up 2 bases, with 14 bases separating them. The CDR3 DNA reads TGTGCCAGCAGCACCCTACAGGGTACCACAGATACGCAGTATTTT. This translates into CASSTLQGTTDTQYF.

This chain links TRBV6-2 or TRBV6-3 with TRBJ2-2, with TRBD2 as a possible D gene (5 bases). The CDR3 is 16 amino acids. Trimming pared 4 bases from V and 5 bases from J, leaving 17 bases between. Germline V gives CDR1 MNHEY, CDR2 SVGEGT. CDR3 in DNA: TGTGCCAGCAGTTCGTCCCGTCTCGGCGGGACCGGGGAGCTGTTTTTT. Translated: CASSSSRLGGTGELFF.

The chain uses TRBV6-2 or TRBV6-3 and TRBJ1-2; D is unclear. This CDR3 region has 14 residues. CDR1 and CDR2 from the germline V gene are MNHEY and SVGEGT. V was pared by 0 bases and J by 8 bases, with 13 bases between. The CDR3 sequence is CASSYSTVPGGYTF. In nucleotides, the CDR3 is TGTGCCAGCAGTTACTCGACCGTCCCCGGGGGCTACACCTTC.

DNA of the CDR3: TGTGCCATCAGTGAACAGGGCTATGGCTACACCTTC. It yields the protein CAISEQGYGYTF. The chain recombines TRBV10-3 with TRBJ1-2, with D possibly being TRBD1 (6 bases). CDR3 length: 12 residues. V was pared by 3 bases and J by 4 bases, with 6 bases between. Germline V lookup: CDR1 ENHRY, CDR2 SYGVKD.

CDR3 loop: CASRFVNSPLHF. CDR3 DNA sequence: TGTGCCAGCAGATTTGTAAATTCACCCCTCCACTTT. The chain uses TRBV27 and TRBJ1-6; D is ambiguous. The germline CDR1 and CDR2 sequences are MNHEY and SMNVEV (reference sequence). V shed 6 bases and J shed 7 bases, with 7 bases lying between them. The CDR3 has 12 amino acids.

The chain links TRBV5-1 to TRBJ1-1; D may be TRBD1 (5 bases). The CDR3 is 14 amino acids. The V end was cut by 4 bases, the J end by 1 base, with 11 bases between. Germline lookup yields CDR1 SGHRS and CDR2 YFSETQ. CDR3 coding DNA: TGCGCCAGCAGCCTTTTTACAGGGAACACTGAAGCTTTCTTT. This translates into CASSLFTGNTEAFF.

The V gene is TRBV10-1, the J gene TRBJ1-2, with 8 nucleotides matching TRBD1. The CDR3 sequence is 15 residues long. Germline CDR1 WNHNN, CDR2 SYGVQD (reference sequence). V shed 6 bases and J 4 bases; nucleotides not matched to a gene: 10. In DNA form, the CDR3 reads TGCGCCAGCAGCCCAACCGGGACAGGTCCCTATGGCTACACCTTC. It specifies CASSPTGTGPYGYTF.

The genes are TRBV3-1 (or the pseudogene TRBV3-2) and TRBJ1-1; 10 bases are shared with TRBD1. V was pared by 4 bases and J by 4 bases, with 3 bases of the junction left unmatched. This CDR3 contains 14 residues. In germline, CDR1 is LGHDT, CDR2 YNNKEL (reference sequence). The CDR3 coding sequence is TGTGCCAGCAGCCTAAGGACAGGGGGCACTGAAGCTTTCTTT. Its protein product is CASSLRTGGTEAFF.

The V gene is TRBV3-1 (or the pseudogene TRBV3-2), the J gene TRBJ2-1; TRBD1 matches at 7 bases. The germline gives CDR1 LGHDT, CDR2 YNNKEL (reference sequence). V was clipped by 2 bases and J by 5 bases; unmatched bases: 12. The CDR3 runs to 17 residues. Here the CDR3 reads CASSQWTGFDQHNEQFF. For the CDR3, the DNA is TGTGCCAGCAGCCAATGGACAGGTTTCGATCAACACAATGAGCAGTTCTTC.

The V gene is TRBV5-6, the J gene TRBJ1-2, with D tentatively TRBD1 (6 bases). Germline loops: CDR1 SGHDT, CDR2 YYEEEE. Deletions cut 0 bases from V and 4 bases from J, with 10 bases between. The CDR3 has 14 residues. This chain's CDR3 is CASSLAGTPYGYTF. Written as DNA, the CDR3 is TGTGCCAGCAGCTTGGCCGGGACACCCTATGGCTACACCTTC.

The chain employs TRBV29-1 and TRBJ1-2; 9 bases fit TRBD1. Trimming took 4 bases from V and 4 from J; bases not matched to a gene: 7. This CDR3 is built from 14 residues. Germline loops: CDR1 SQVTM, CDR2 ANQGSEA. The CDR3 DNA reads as TGCAGCGTTGTAGAACAGGGGGCGGGCTATGGCTACACCTTC. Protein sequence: CSVVEQGAGYGYTF.

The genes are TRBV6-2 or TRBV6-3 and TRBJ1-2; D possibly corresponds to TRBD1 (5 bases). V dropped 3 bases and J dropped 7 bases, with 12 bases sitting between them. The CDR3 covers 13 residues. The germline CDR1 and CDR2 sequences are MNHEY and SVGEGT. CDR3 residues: CASSYLSGLGYTF. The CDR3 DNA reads TGTGCCAGCAGTTATTTATCGGGACTTGGCTACACCTTC.

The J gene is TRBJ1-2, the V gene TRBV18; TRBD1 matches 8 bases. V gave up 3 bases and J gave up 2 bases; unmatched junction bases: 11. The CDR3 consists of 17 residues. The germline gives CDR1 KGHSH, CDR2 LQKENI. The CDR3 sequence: CASSPMDRVVLNYGYTF. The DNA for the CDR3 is TGTGCCAGCTCACCTATGGACAGGGTCGTATTGAACTATGGCTACACCTTC.

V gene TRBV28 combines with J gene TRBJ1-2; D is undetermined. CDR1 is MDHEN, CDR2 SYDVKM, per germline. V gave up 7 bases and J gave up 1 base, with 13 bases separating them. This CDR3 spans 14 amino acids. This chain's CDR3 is CASTGLGSNYGYTF. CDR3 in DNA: TGTGCCAGCACTGGGCTGGGCAGTAACTATGGCTACACCTTC.

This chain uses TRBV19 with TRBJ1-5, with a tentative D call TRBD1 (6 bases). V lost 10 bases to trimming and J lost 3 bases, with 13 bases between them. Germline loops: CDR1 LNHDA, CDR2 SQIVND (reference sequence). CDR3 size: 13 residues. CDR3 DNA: TGTGCCATAGGAGACAGGAACAATCAGCCCCAGCATTTT. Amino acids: CAIGDRNNQPQHF. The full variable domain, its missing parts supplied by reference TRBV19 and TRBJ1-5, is DGGITQSPKYLFRKEGQNVTLSCEQNLNHDAMYWYRQDPGQGLRLIYYSQIVNDFQKGDIAEGYSVSREKKESFPLTVTSAQKNPTAFYLCAIGDRNNQPQHFGDGTRLSIL.

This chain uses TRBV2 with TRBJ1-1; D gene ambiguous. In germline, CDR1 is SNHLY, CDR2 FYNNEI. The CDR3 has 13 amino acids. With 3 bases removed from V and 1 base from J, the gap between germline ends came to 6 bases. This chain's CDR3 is CASSENRNTEAFF. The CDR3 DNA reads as TGTGCCAGCAGTGAGAACAGGAACACTGAAGCTTTCTTT.

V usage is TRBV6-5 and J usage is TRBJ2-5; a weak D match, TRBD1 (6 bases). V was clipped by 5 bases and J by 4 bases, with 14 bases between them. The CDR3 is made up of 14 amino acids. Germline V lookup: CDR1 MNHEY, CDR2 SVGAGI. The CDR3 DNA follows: TGTGCCAGCAGTCTACAGGGCAGTGGAGAGACCCAGTACTTC. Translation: CASSLQGSGETQYF.